This TCR beta chain was recorded in a study of OX40 agonist ivuxolimab in advanced cancers. Study-wide background: Three patients, one with hepatocellular carcinoma and two with cutaneous melanoma, responded partially.

The study sampled blood at baseline, cycle 4 day 1, and cycle 7 day 1. The CDR3 extends over 15 amino acids. Trimming took 0 bases from V and 0 from J, leaving 6 bases between them. Measured with immunoSEQ multiplex PCR; TCRdb has only the in-frame clones, and not every one. The data show about 64,000 clones, approximately 90% seen once. This sequence was found in an adult with an advanced solid tumor such as melanoma, head and neck, liver or kidney cancer. The V call is TRBV23-1, the J call TRBJ2-4; D is undetermined. TRBV23-1 is identified as an open reading frame with a role that is uncertain. This material consisted of CD4+ or CD8+ T cells sorted from blood, taken in a trial of the OX40 agonist ivuxolimab. The CDR3 region has the DNA TGCGCCAGCAGTCAATCGAACGTAGCCAAAAACATTCAGTACTTC. It yields the protein CASSQSNVAKNIQYF.